This T cell receptor beta chain was obtained from a study of human T cells and chemical hapten exposure. CDR1 and CDR2 (germline): SGHTA, FQGNSA. The CDR3 sequence is 12 residues long. V lost 3 bases, J lost 5 bases, and 7 bases lay in between. Sample time point: pre-sensitization, week 0. The treatment here: therapeutic diphenylcyclopropenone sensitization with weekly scalp DPC. Blood, whole and unfractionated, served as the source for total RNA extraction. What the library attached to individual cDNA molecules were unique molecular identifiers. TCRdb re-called the RACE reads with MiXCR, one entry per CDR3 protein. The profile covers approximately 370,000 distinct CDR3 sequences, with around 5.5% appearing a single time and 7% to 10% taken by the ten largest. This clonotype appeared many times.

The receptor's source is a young woman with alopecia areata. Some clones in this sample may be carry-over from other donors' samples. Sequenced material: whole blood, taken in connection with sensitization to the hapten diphenylcyclopropenone (DPC). V usage is TRBV7-2 and J usage is TRBJ1-2; perhaps TRBD1 as D (5 bases). The CDR3 is CASSLTAYGYTF. CDR3 bases: TGTGCCAGCAGCTTGACAGCATATGGCTACACCTTC.